A selection of T cell receptor beta chains follows, all from one sample in a study of CD8+CD57+ T cells in acquired aplastic anemia. TCRdb re-analysed the reads in MiXCR, keeping a single row per CDR3 protein. The profile shows about 130,000 distinct CDR3 sequences, 48% of them singletons. Material for sequencing was sorted CD4+, CD8+, or CD8+CD57+ T cells (not recorded which) from PBMCs. All receptors come from a human donor in good health, serving as a control. Each CDR3 is given with its conserved first and last residue. D genes are given only for firm matches. A clone size is listed for some rows: how often the clone was seen (once, few, many), or a class if it is expanded.

>TRBV11-2|TRBD2|TRBJ2-7|NA
CASSFKRGVVYEQYF
TGTGCCAGCAGCTTTAAGCGGGGGGTCGTATACGAGCAGTACTTC
>TRBV25-1|TRBD1|TRBJ1-1|many
CASSGTGGLIEAFF
TGTGCCAGCAGTGGGACAGGGGGACTCATTGAAGCTTTCTTT
>TRBV18|NA|TRBJ2-5|many
CASSHRDTAQETQYF
TGTGCCAGCTCACATCGGGACACCGCTCAAGAGACCCAGTACTTC
>TRBV11-2|NA|TRBJ2-6|few
CASSLDLGSSGANVLAF
TGTGCCAGCAGCTTAGATCTTGGGAGCTCTGGGGCCAACGTCCTGGCTTTC
>TRBV20-1|NA|TRBJ2-1|many
CSATPAAGLNEQFF
TGCAGTGCTACTCCAGCCGCCGGGCTCAATGAGCAGTTCTTC
>TRBV15|NA|TRBJ2-7|NA
CATSREPSYEQYF
TGTGCCACCAGCAGAGAACCCTCCTACGAGCAGTACTTC
>TRBV29-1|NA|TRBJ1-1|NA
CSVSTEAFF
TGCAGCGTTTCCACTGAAGCTTTCTTT
>TRBV19|NA|TRBJ1-5|NA
CASSNPGAYSNQPQHF
TGTGCCAGTAGTAATCCGGGGGCCTATAGCAATCAGCCCCAGCATTTT
>TRBV15|TRBD2|TRBJ2-5|NA
CAARRLAATQGTQYF
TGTGCCGCCAGGAGACTAGCGGCTACCCAAGGGACCCAGTACTTC
>TRBV7-6|NA|TRBJ2-2|NA
CASSLGRNTGELFF
TGTGCCAGCAGCTTAGGGAGGAACACCGGGGAGCTGTTTTTT
>TRBV5-1|TRBD1|TRBJ2-7|NA
CASSLEGQGQTYEQYF
TGCGCCAGCAGCTTGGAGGGACAGGGGCAAACCTACGAGCAGTACTTC
>TRBV5-1|NA|TRBJ2-3|NA
CASSLEEASTDTQYF
TGCGCCAGCAGCTTGGAAGAGGCTAGCACAGATACGCAGTATTTT
>TRBV20-1|TRBD1|TRBJ1-1|NA
CSAPMTGGGTEAFF
TGCAGTGCTCCTATGACAGGGGGAGGCACTGAAGCTTTCTTT
>TRBV7-3|TRBD1|TRBJ1-2|NA
CASSPDRVEGYTF
TGTGCCAGCAGCCCGGACAGGGTCGAAGGCTACACCTTC
>TRBV6-1|NA|TRBJ2-7|many
CASRNPGDLYEQYF
TGTGCCAGCAGGAACCCTGGGGACCTCTACGAGCAGTACTTC
>TRBV5-1|NA|TRBJ1-6|NA
CASSSPSGQISSPLHF
TGCGCCAGCAGCTCTCCCTCGGGGCAGATTAGTTCACCCCTCCACTTT
>TRBV7-3|NA|TRBJ2-3|few
CASSSLQGSADTQYF
TGTGCCAGCAGCTCACTTCAGGGCAGCGCAGATACGCAGTATTTT
>TRBV5-8|NA|TRBJ2-2|many
CASSLAAVSTGELFF
TGTGCCAGCAGCTTGGCCGCCGTTTCCACCGGGGAGCTGTTTTTT
>TRBV10-3|NA|TRBJ2-2|NA
CAISDGRANTGELFF
TGTGCCATCAGTGATGGCAGGGCGAACACCGGGGAGCTGTTTTTT
>TRBV30|TRBD1|TRBJ1-4|NA
CAGKTGGSEKLFF
TGTGCCGGAAAGACAGGGGGGAGTGAAAAACTGTTTTTT